The rows below give T cell receptor beta chains drawn from one sample of a study of CD4+ T cells in melanoma. Sequencing was performed with immunoSEQ multiplex PCR; in TCRdb, only in-frame clones are kept and a portion is missing. The sample has over 6,500 clones, approximately 66% seen once. Sequencing was carried out using cells from a culture (not recorded whether cultured in vitro). The receptors stem from a human donor with melanoma. The CDR3 runs from the conserved cysteine through the conserved F or W. Each record gives: CDR3 protein, CDR3 DNA, J gene, V gene, clone size, D gene. The D gene is left open where the match is weak. Where a row states a size, it is once, few, many or the class of an expanded clone; other rows omit it.

cdr3_aa: CASSSSSQGYEQYF
cdr3_nt: TGTGCCAGCAGTTCCTCTAGTCAGGGTTACGAGCAGTACTTC
j_call: TRBJ2-7
v_call: TRBV6-2/TRBV6-3
clone_size: -
d_call: -

cdr3_aa: CASSLQGFYEQYF
cdr3_nt: TGTGCCAGCAGCTTACAGGGATTCTACGAGCAGTACTTC
j_call: TRBJ2-7
v_call: TRBV7-8
clone_size: -
d_call: -

cdr3_aa: CASTSGGDEQFF
cdr3_nt: TGTGCCAGCACTAGTGGAGGGGATGAGCAGTTCTTC
j_call: TRBJ2-1
v_call: TRBV9
clone_size: -
d_call: -

cdr3_aa: CASSQGNLAEAFF
cdr3_nt: TGCGCCAGCAGCCAAGGGAATCTGGCTGAAGCTTTCTTT
j_call: TRBJ1-1
v_call: TRBV4-1
clone_size: few
d_call: -

cdr3_aa: CASSSGTDTQYF
cdr3_nt: TGTGCCAGCAGTTCAGGGACAGATACGCAGTATTTT
j_call: TRBJ2-3
v_call: TRBV2
clone_size: hyperexpanded
d_call: -

cdr3_aa: CAWSVSYGTANTGELFF
cdr3_nt: TGTGCCTGGAGTGTATCTTACGGGACGGCCAACACCGGGGAGCTGTTTTTT
j_call: TRBJ2-2
v_call: TRBV30
clone_size: -
d_call: -

cdr3_aa: CATSRDRALQPQHF
cdr3_nt: TGTGCCACCAGCAGGGACAGGGCCCTTCAGCCCCAGCATTTT
j_call: TRBJ1-5
v_call: TRBV15
clone_size: once
d_call: TRBD1

cdr3_aa: CATGSSDNYGYTF
cdr3_nt: TGTGCCACCGGCTCCTCTGATAACTATGGCTACACCTTC
j_call: TRBJ1-2
v_call: TRBV10-3
clone_size: -
d_call: -

cdr3_aa: CASSEFSGTGNEQFF
cdr3_nt: TGCGCCAGCAGTGAGTTTTCCGGGACAGGCAATGAGCAGTTCTTC
j_call: TRBJ2-1
v_call: TRBV10-2
clone_size: -
d_call: TRBD1

cdr3_aa: CASTPGGGKKLFF
cdr3_nt: TGTGCCAGCACCCCGGGTGGGGGTAAAAAACTGTTTTTT
j_call: TRBJ1-4
v_call: TRBV7-8
clone_size: -
d_call: -

cdr3_aa: CASTQDSPNYGYTF
cdr3_nt: TGCGCCAGCACCCAGGACTCTCCTAACTATGGCTACACCTTC
j_call: TRBJ1-2
v_call: TRBV5-1
clone_size: once
d_call: -

cdr3_aa: CASSTIQGSYEQYF
cdr3_nt: TGTGCCAGCAGCACCATACAGGGCTCCTACGAGCAGTACTTC
j_call: TRBJ2-7
v_call: TRBV5-4
clone_size: -
d_call: -

cdr3_aa: CASSLPGLNTEAFF
cdr3_nt: TGTGCCAGTAGTCTCCCCGGGTTGAACACTGAAGCTTTCTTT
j_call: TRBJ1-1
v_call: TRBV19
clone_size: large
d_call: -

cdr3_aa: CASSSSRVEQFF
cdr3_nt: TGTGCCAGCAGTTCCTCACGGGTTGAGCAGTTCTTC
j_call: TRBJ2-1
v_call: TRBV27
clone_size: -
d_call: -

cdr3_aa: CASSWGFGDSYNEQFF
cdr3_nt: TGTGCCAGCAGCTGGGGGTTCGGGGACTCCTACAATGAGCAGTTCTTC
j_call: TRBJ2-1
v_call: TRBV5-6
clone_size: -
d_call: -

cdr3_aa: CATSTRTESNQPQHF
cdr3_nt: TGTGCCACCAGCACTAGGACGGAAAGCAATCAGCCCCAGCATTTT
j_call: TRBJ1-5
v_call: TRBV15
clone_size: medium-sized
d_call: -

cdr3_aa: CASSLGTGVTGELFF
cdr3_nt: TGTGCCAGCAGCCTAGGGACAGGGGTAACCGGGGAGCTGTTTTTT
j_call: TRBJ2-2
v_call: TRBV7-9
clone_size: -
d_call: TRBD1

cdr3_aa: CASSLQGDYGYTF
cdr3_nt: TGTGCCAGCTCATTACAGGGCGACTATGGCTACACCTTC
j_call: TRBJ1-2
v_call: TRBV18
clone_size: -
d_call: -

cdr3_aa: CASRTGWEQYF
cdr3_nt: TGTGCCAGTAGAACAGGGTGGGAGCAGTACTTC
j_call: TRBJ2-7
v_call: TRBV27
clone_size: -
d_call: -

cdr3_aa: CASSLALDRGGYGYTF
cdr3_nt: TGTGCCAGCAGCTTAGCGCTGGACAGGGGCGGCTATGGCTACACCTTC
j_call: TRBJ1-2
v_call: TRBV11-1
clone_size: -
d_call: TRBD1

cdr3_aa: CASSFGGSQPQHF
cdr3_nt: TGTGCCAGCAGTTTCGGGGGGAGTCAGCCCCAGCATTTT
j_call: TRBJ1-5
v_call: TRBV6-2/TRBV6-3
clone_size: -
d_call: -

cdr3_aa: CASSVEGQGFLLRSDEQFF
cdr3_nt: TGTGCCAGCAGCGTAGAGGGACAGGGATTCCTTTTAAGGTCGGATGAGCAGTTCTTC
j_call: TRBJ2-1
v_call: TRBV9
clone_size: -
d_call: TRBD1

cdr3_aa: CASSEIGTEAFF
cdr3_nt: TGTGCCAGCAGTGAGATTGGCACTGAAGCTTTCTTT
j_call: TRBJ1-1
v_call: TRBV25-1
clone_size: -
d_call: -

cdr3_aa: CASSQESGGLGNTIYF
cdr3_nt: TGTGCCAGCAGCCAAGAAAGTGGGGGGCTAGGAAACACCATATATTTT
j_call: TRBJ1-3
v_call: TRBV4-2
clone_size: large
d_call: -

cdr3_aa: CASSPTLGLAGFSYEQYF
cdr3_nt: TGCGCCAGCAGCCCAACATTAGGACTAGCGGGGTTCTCCTACGAGCAGTACTTC
j_call: TRBJ2-7
v_call: TRBV5-1
clone_size: few
d_call: TRBD2

cdr3_aa: CATGIKGTEAFF
cdr3_nt: TGTGCCACCGGCATCAAGGGGACTGAAGCTTTCTTT
j_call: TRBJ1-1
v_call: TRBV19
clone_size: -
d_call: -

cdr3_aa: CASSLVAGRTYEQYF
cdr3_nt: TGCGCCAGCAGCTTGGTGGCAGGGAGGACCTACGAGCAGTACTTC
j_call: TRBJ2-7
v_call: TRBV5-1
clone_size: -
d_call: -

cdr3_aa: CASSLGFEQYF
cdr3_nt: TGCGCCAGCAGCTTGGGTTTCGAGCAGTACTTC
j_call: TRBJ2-7
v_call: TRBV5-1
clone_size: -
d_call: -

cdr3_aa: CASSKGERGSRDRQFF
cdr3_nt: TGTGCCAGCAGCAAAGGGGAGCGGGGGTCTCGAGATAGGCAGTTCTTC
j_call: TRBJ2-1
v_call: TRBV21-1
clone_size: -
d_call: -

cdr3_aa: CASSLYRGGYTF
cdr3_nt: TGTGCCAGCAGCTTATATAGAGGTGGCTACACCTTC
j_call: TRBJ1-2
v_call: TRBV7-2
clone_size: -
d_call: -

cdr3_aa: CASSIPGQGSLYGYTF
cdr3_nt: TGTGCCAGTAGTATCCCCGGACAGGGCTCCCTCTATGGCTACACCTTC
j_call: TRBJ1-2
v_call: TRBV19
clone_size: -
d_call: TRBD1

cdr3_aa: CASSVYGLAGGNEQFF
cdr3_nt: TGTGCCAGCAGCGTATATGGACTAGCGGGGGGAAATGAGCAGTTCTTC
j_call: TRBJ2-1
v_call: TRBV9
clone_size: -
d_call: TRBD2

cdr3_aa: CATSRDLGQGVYYTF
cdr3_nt: TGTGCCACCAGCAGAGATTTAGGGCAGGGGGTTTACTACACCTTC
j_call: TRBJ1-2
v_call: TRBV15
clone_size: -
d_call: TRBD1

cdr3_aa: CASSSDTEAFF
cdr3_nt: TGCGCCAGCAGCTCGGACACTGAAGCTTTCTTT
j_call: TRBJ1-1
v_call: TRBV5-1
clone_size: medium-sized
d_call: -

cdr3_aa: CASSTRQGTNTEAFF
cdr3_nt: TGTGCCAGCAGCACACGACAGGGGACGAACACTGAAGCTTTCTTT
j_call: TRBJ1-1
v_call: TRBV7-2
clone_size: -
d_call: TRBD1

cdr3_aa: CASSVEGSSPLHF
cdr3_nt: TGTGCCAGCAGCGTAGAGGGAAGTTCACCCCTCCACTTT
j_call: TRBJ1-6
v_call: TRBV9
clone_size: once
d_call: -

cdr3_aa: CASSLRSGEAIDEQYF
cdr3_nt: TGTGCCAGCAGCTTACGTTCAGGGGAGGCTATTGACGAGCAGTACTTC
j_call: TRBJ2-7
v_call: TRBV11-1
clone_size: large
d_call: -

cdr3_aa: CASSYAQGNSPLHF
cdr3_nt: TGTGCCAGCAGTTACGCCCAGGGGAATTCACCCCTCCACTTT
j_call: TRBJ1-6
v_call: TRBV6-6
clone_size: -
d_call: -

cdr3_aa: CASSLRMDSGLEAFF
cdr3_nt: TGTGCCAGCAGTTTACGTATGGACAGCGGACTTGAAGCTTTCTTT
j_call: TRBJ1-1
v_call: TRBV28
clone_size: -
d_call: -

cdr3_aa: CSVELAALNTEAFF
cdr3_nt: TGCAGCGTTGAACTGGCCGCCTTGAACACTGAAGCTTTCTTT
j_call: TRBJ1-1
v_call: TRBV29-1
clone_size: -
d_call: -

cdr3_aa: CASSPPREGLGCGQDSPLHF
cdr3_nt: TGCGCCAGCAGTCCCCCCCGCGAGGGGCTGGGGTGCGGGCAAGATTCACCCCTCCACTTT
j_call: TRBJ1-6
v_call: TRBV23-1
clone_size: -
d_call: -

cdr3_aa: CASSIIGLTSYNSPLHF
cdr3_nt: TGTGCCAGTAGTATAATCGGTCTGACCTCCTATAATTCACCCCTCCACTTT
j_call: TRBJ1-6
v_call: TRBV19
clone_size: -
d_call: -

cdr3_aa: CASSVRGYTDTQYF
cdr3_nt: TGTGCCAGCAGTGTTCGGGGGTACACAGATACGCAGTATTTT
j_call: TRBJ2-3
v_call: TRBV25-1
clone_size: -
d_call: -

cdr3_aa: CASSLDPGPNTIYF
cdr3_nt: TGTGCCAGCAGCTTAGATCCCGGGCCCAACACCATATATTTT
j_call: TRBJ1-3
v_call: TRBV11-2
clone_size: -
d_call: -

cdr3_aa: CAISGGGTSYGYTF
cdr3_nt: TGTGCCATCAGTGGCGGGGGAACCTCCTATGGCTACACCTTC
j_call: TRBJ1-2
v_call: TRBV10-3
clone_size: -
d_call: -

cdr3_aa: CASRNGLAGEWSTDTQYF
cdr3_nt: TGTGCCAGCAGAAACGGACTAGCGGGGGAATGGAGCACAGATACGCAGTATTTT
j_call: TRBJ2-3
v_call: TRBV7-9
clone_size: -
d_call: TRBD2

cdr3_aa: CASSSRPGVYEQYF
cdr3_nt: TGTGCCAGCAGTTCCCGGCCGGGAGTCTACGAGCAGTACTTC
j_call: TRBJ2-7
v_call: TRBV6-5
clone_size: -
d_call: -

cdr3_aa: CASSLDTGSTEAFF
cdr3_nt: TGTGCCAGCAGCTTGGATACAGGGTCAACTGAAGCTTTCTTT
j_call: TRBJ1-1
v_call: TRBV5-4
clone_size: few
d_call: -

cdr3_aa: CASSQDTVIHYEQYF
cdr3_nt: TGTGCCAGCAGCCAAGACACCGTCATTCACTACGAGCAGTACTTC
j_call: TRBJ2-7
v_call: TRBV3-1/TRBV3-2
clone_size: -
d_call: -

cdr3_aa: CASSFTGQAYEQYF
cdr3_nt: TGTGCCAGCAGCTTTACGGGACAGGCCTACGAGCAGTACTTC
j_call: TRBJ2-7
v_call: TRBV7-2
clone_size: -
d_call: TRBD1

cdr3_aa: CASGGMNTEAFF
cdr3_nt: TGTGCCAGTGGGGGTATGAACACTGAAGCTTTCTTT
j_call: TRBJ1-1
v_call: TRBV9
clone_size: few
d_call: -

cdr3_aa: CASSLGGSSNQPQHF
cdr3_nt: TGCGCCAGCAGCTTAGGAGGGTCGAGCAATCAGCCCCAGCATTTT
j_call: TRBJ1-5
v_call: TRBV5-1
clone_size: -
d_call: -

cdr3_aa: CAGQSYNEQFF
cdr3_nt: TGTGCGGGACAGTCCTACAATGAGCAGTTCTTC
j_call: TRBJ2-1
v_call: TRBV7-9
clone_size: once
d_call: TRBD1

cdr3_aa: CASRNNPTLVSGNTIYF
cdr3_nt: TGTGCCAGCAGGAACAATCCCACGTTGGTCTCTGGAAACACCATATATTTT
j_call: TRBJ1-3
v_call: TRBV2
clone_size: -
d_call: -